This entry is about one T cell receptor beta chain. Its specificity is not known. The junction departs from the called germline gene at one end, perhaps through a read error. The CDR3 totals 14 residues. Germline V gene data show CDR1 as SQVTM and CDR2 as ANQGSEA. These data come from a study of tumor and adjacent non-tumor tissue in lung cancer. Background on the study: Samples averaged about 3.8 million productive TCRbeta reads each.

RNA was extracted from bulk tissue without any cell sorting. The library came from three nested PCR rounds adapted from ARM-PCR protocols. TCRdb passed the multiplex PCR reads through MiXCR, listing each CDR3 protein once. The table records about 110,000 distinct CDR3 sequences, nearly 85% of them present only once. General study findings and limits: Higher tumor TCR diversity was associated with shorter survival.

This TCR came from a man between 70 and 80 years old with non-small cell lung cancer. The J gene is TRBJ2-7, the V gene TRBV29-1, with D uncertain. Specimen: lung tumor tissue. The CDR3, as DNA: TGCAGCGTTGTCCGGGCTGGTCTGATGGACGAGCGGTACTTC. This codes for CSVVRAGLMDERYF.